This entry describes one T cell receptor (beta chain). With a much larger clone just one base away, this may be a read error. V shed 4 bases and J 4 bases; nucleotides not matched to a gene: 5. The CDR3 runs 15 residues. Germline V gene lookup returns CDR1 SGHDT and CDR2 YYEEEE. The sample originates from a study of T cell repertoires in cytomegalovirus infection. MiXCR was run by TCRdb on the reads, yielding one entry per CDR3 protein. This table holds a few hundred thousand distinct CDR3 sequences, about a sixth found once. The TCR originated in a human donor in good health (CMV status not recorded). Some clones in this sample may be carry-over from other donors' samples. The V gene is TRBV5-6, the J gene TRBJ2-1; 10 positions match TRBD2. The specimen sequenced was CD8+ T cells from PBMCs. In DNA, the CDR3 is TGTGCCAGCAGCGAAGGACTAGCGGTTTACAATGAGCAGTTCTTC. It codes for CASSEGLAVYNEQFF.